The clone carrying this T cell receptor (beta chain) was observed many times. The antigen remains unidentified. This entry belongs to a study of shared clonotypes between healthy human individuals. The overall study: Donor ages ranged 18 to 49 years: a couple of women, a few men. Per donor, CD8 memory used one plate, CD8 naive used two, CD4 memory used three and CD4 naive used three. Study conclusions and caveats: It was observed that roughly 5.4% of naive CD4 clonotypes were shared across a handful of donors. Non-shared clonotypes were found to have lower generation probabilities than the clonotypes that were shared by all four of the sorted-subset donors.

Sequencing was performed with immunoSEQ multiplex PCR; in TCRdb, only in-frame clones are kept and a portion is missing. Here the sample spans around 690,000 clones, 90% being singletons. Trimming took 5 bases from V and 3 from J; bases not matched to a gene: 15. The CDR3 consists of 17 residues. Looked up from germline, CDR1 is SGHRS and CDR2 is YFSETQ. The rearrangement joins TRBV5-1 to TRBJ2-7, with 9 nucleotides matching TRBD2. This receptor was obtained from a man between 18 and 29 years old in good health. Some clones in this sample may be carry-over from other donors' samples. Sequencing was done on a sample of memory CD8+ T cells from PBMCs. Subset here: CD45RO+ cells pooled with CCR7-negative TemRA cells. The CDR3 loop is CASSLVGRAGGFYEQYF. CDR3 DNA sequence: TGCGCCAGCAGTCTCGTAGGGCGAGCGGGAGGCTTCTACGAGCAGTACTTC.